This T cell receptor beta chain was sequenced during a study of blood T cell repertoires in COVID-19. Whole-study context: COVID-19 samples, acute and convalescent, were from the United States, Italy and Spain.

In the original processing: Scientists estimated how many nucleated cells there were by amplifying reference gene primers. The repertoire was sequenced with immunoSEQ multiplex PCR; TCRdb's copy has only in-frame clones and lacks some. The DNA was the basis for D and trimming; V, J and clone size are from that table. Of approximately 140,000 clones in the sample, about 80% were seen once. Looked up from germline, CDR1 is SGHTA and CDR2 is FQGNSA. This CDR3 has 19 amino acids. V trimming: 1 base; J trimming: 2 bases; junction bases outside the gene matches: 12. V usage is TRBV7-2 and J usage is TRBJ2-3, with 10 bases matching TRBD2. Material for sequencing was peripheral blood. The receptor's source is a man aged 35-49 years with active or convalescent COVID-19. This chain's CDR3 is CASSLGLAGAGHHTDTQYF. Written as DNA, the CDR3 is TGTGCCAGCAGCTTAGGTCTAGCGGGGGCCGGTCATCACACAGATACGCAGTATTTT.